Listed below are T cell receptor beta chains from one sample, sequenced in a study of T cell repertoires in cytomegalovirus infection. TCRdb independently ran MiXCR on the reads; one entry per CDR3 protein. There are approximately 550,000 distinct CDR3 sequences in the sample; approximately 15% occur only once, and roughly 25% lies in the top ten. Sequencing was done on a sample of CD8+ T cells from PBMCs. Source of these receptors: a human donor in good health (CMV status not recorded). Some clones in this sample may be carry-over from other donors' samples. Both conserved end residues are part of each CDR3. A D gene is named only where the DNA matches it firmly. Clone size is not always given. Where it is, it says once, few, many or a class for expanded clones.

cdr3_nt | cdr3_aa | d_call | j_call | clone_size | v_call
TGTGCTAGTGGTTTGGGAAATGAGCAGTTCTTC | CASGLGNEQFF | NA | TRBJ2-1 | many | TRBV12-5
TGTGCCAGCTCACCAAGCCGCACTAATTCACCCCTCCACTTT | CASSPSRTNSPLHF | NA | TRBJ1-6 | NA | TRBV18
TGTGCCAGCAGCCACAGGGAAGAAGCTTTCTTT | CASSHREEAFF | NA | TRBJ1-1 | NA | TRBV6-6
TGTGCCATCTTATACGGGAACAGGGGAAGTTCCGGGGAGCTGTTTTTT | CAILYGNRGSSGELFF | TRBD1 | TRBJ2-2 | many | TRBV6-2/TRBV6-3
TGTGCCAGCAGCTCCTGGGACAGGGTGGATTCACCCCTCCACTTT | CASSSWDRVDSPLHF | TRBD1 | TRBJ1-6 | many | TRBV7-3
TGTGCCACCTCGGGACTAGTTACAGATACGCAGTATTTT | CATSGLVTDTQYF | TRBD2 | TRBJ2-3 | many | TRBV12-3/TRBV12-4
TGTGCCAGCAGCACAGGACAGGACCACTACAATGAGCAGTTCTTC | CASSTGQDHYNEQFF | TRBD1 | TRBJ2-1 | NA | TRBV6-1
TGTGCCAGTAGTACCGACATGTTGGTACGGCTTATATATGGCTACACCTTC | CASSTDMLVRLIYGYTF | NA | TRBJ1-2 | many | TRBV19
TGTGCCATCAGTGAGTCCATGTTAGCCAAAAACATTCAGTACTTC | CAISESMLAKNIQYF | NA | TRBJ2-4 | NA | TRBV10-3
TGCGCCAGCAGCTGGACTAGCGGCCCGGGAGAGCAGTACTTC | CASSWTSGPGEQYF | TRBD2 | TRBJ2-7 | few | TRBV5-1
TGTGCCACCAGTGATGGACAGGGGGCGCCGCCCGGGGAGCTGTTTTTT | CATSDGQGAPPGELFF | TRBD1 | TRBJ2-2 | few | TRBV24-1
TGTGCCAGTAGTATAAGGGACGATAGCAATCAGCCCCAGCATTTT | CASSIRDDSNQPQHF | NA | TRBJ1-5 | NA | TRBV19
TGTGCCATCAGTGAGTCCTCGGGCGCTTCCTACGAGCAGTACTTC | CAISESSGASYEQYF | NA | TRBJ2-7 | NA | TRBV10-3
TGTGCCAGCAGCTACCTGAGGGGCGGGGGCGCAGATACGCAGTATTTT | CASSYLRGGGADTQYF | NA | TRBJ2-3 | many | TRBV7-9
TGTGCCAGCAGCCCACACGAGAGGCAGCCCCAGCATTTT | CASSPHERQPQHF | NA | TRBJ1-5 | NA | TRBV27
TGTGCCAGCAGTTTAAAATGGGACCACAATCAGCCCCAGCATTTT | CASSLKWDHNQPQHF | NA | TRBJ1-5 | NA | TRBV27
TGTGCCAGCAGTTTTCACGGACAGACGAACGAGCAGTACTTC | CASSFHGQTNEQYF | NA | TRBJ2-7 | many | TRBV28
TGTGCCAGCAGTTTACGTTCGAGGGGACTAGCGGGAGGGAAGACCTACTCCTACGAGCAGTACTTC | CASSLRSRGLAGGKTYSYEQYF | TRBD2 | TRBJ2-7 | many | TRBV12-3/TRBV12-4
TGTGCCAGCAGTTTCTGGCATGCGGATCGGAATGAGCAGTTCTTC | CASSFWHADRNEQFF | NA | TRBJ2-1 | NA | TRBV28
TGTGCCAGCAGCTCCCCCGACACCTCCTACGAGCAGTACTTC | CASSSPDTSYEQYF | NA | TRBJ2-7 | many | TRBV7-8
TGTGCCAGCAGCTACCAGGGGGAAGGCTCTGGAAACACCATATATTTT | CASSYQGEGSGNTIYF | TRBD1 | TRBJ1-3 | many | TRBV11-2
TGCGCCAGCAGCCATTCCGGGACGGACTACGAGCAGTACTTC | CASSHSGTDYEQYF | NA | TRBJ2-7 | NA | TRBV4-3
TGTGCCAGCAGCCAAGTGGCAAGGGATTCCTCTGGAAACACCATATATTTT | CASSQVARDSSGNTIYF | NA | TRBJ1-3 | once | TRBV14
TGTGCCACCACCCCAGGAGCTAGCGGGGGAATTTACGATGAGCAGTTCTTC | CATTPGASGGIYDEQFF | TRBD2 | TRBJ2-1 | many | TRBV15
TGTGCCAGCAGCTTAAGTTCTGGGGCCAACGTCCTGACTTTC | CASSLSSGANVLTF | NA | TRBJ2-6 | many | TRBV27
TGTGCCAGCAGCTTGGCCCGCGCAGGACCCTACGAGCAGTACTTC | CASSLARAGPYEQYF | NA | TRBJ2-7 | NA | TRBV5-5
TGTGCCAGCAGCGTAGTCAGGTCTAGCGGGTCTATCGGGGAGCTGTTTTTT | CASSVVRSSGSIGELFF | TRBD2 | TRBJ2-2 | NA | TRBV9
TGCAGCGTTGCTGGAGCCGGGCCGAACACTGAAGCTTTCTTT | CSVAGAGPNTEAFF | NA | TRBJ1-1 | few | TRBV29-1
TGTGCCAGCAGGGGGTCCTACCCCCGAGAGCAGTTCTTC | CASRGSYPREQFF | NA | TRBJ2-1 | few | TRBV6-2/TRBV6-3
TGTGCAAGCAGCGTAAACCGGGACAGGGGGCAAGATACCCAGTACTTC | CASSVNRDRGQDTQYF | TRBD1 | TRBJ2-5 | NA | TRBV7-8
TGTGCCAGCAGCTTAAAAAGGGGCCCTAGCACAGATACGCAGTATTTT | CASSLKRGPSTDTQYF | NA | TRBJ2-3 | NA | TRBV11-2
TGTGCCATCCATGGAGTGGGACTAGCGGGAGTCAATGAGCAGTTCTTC | CAIHGVGLAGVNEQFF | TRBD2 | TRBJ2-1 | many | TRBV10-3
TGTGCCAGCAGCTTAGAAGGGATTCCGAACAATGAGCAGTTCTTC | CASSLEGIPNNEQFF | NA | TRBJ2-1 | NA | TRBV13
TGTGCCAGCAGTTATAGGGAGGGAGACCATTCACCCCTCCACTTT | CASSYREGDHSPLHF | NA | TRBJ1-6 | many | TRBV6-5
TGCGCCAGCAGCCAAGTTAGCGGGGGGATTATAGGGGAGCTGTTTTTT | CASSQVSGGIIGELFF | TRBD2 | TRBJ2-2 | few | TRBV4-1
TGTGCCAGCAGCTTAACGGGGACAGGGAGGAATGAGCAGTTCTTC | CASSLTGTGRNEQFF | TRBD1 | TRBJ2-1 | many | TRBV7-3
TGTGCCAGCAGCTTACTTGGCGGTTCCGGGGAGCTGTTTTTT | CASSLLGGSGELFF | NA | TRBJ2-2 | many | TRBV7-6
TGTGCCAGCAGCTTAAATGGCGGGAGAGGGATTGAGACCCAGTACTTC | CASSLNGGRGIETQYF | TRBD2 | TRBJ2-5 | many | TRBV7-2
TGCAGTGCAAGAATAGCGGGAGGACTCTACAATGAGCCGTTCTTC | CSARIAGGLYNEPFF | TRBD2 | TRBJ2-1 | NA | TRBV20-1
TGTGCCAGCAACGACGGCACACAAGAGACCCAGTACTTC | CASNDGTQETQYF | NA | TRBJ2-5 | many | TRBV27